Sequencing of this TCR beta chain was carried out in a study of T cells in Graves' hyperthyroidism and ophthalmopathy. As concerns this clonotype: The antigen remains undetermined.

Study outcomes and limitations: Most clonotypes expanded in the thyroid (above 0.001) were also present in blood. Median prediction lead before ophthalmopathy onset was 6 to 8 months with the model.

The study excluded patients with uncontrolled infection, other autoimmune disease, pregnancy or lactation. Cells are PBMCs isolated from 10 ml of fresh blood. TCR beta CDR3 regions were amplified from RNA transcripts. HTBI primers were the set used in a first-round RT-PCR of the TCR CDR3. TCRdb re-called the multiplex PCR reads through MiXCR, storing one row per CDR3 protein. The sample carries under 400,000 distinct CDR3 sequences, approximately 15% recorded once. With 2 bases clipped from V and 7 bases from J, the junction kept 14 bases outside the gene matches. Germline assignment: CDR1 GTSNPN and CDR2 SVGIG (reference sequence). This CDR3 spans 16 amino acids.

Sequenced sample: blood. The clonotype comes from a man aged 30-40 years with Graves' hyperthyroidism. This rearrangement joins TRBV30 to TRBJ2-5; 9 bases are shared with TRBD2. The CDR3 reads CAWSRGVSGRKGTQYF. CDR3 bases: TGTGCCTGGAGTCGGGGGGTTAGCGGGAGAAAAGGGACCCAGTACTTC.